This T cell receptor beta chain came from a study of blood T cell repertoires in COVID-19. Turning to the study itself: Both acute and convalescent COVID-19 samples were obtained from the United States, Italy and Spain. In each case, the material was cDNA or gDNA derived from T cells, B-cell-depleted T cells, or PBMCs.

Measured with immunoSEQ multiplex PCR; TCRdb has only the in-frame clones, and not every one. The table shows tens of thousands of clones, with roughly four fifths occurring only once. Germline V CDR1 and CDR2: SGHRS, YFSETQ. V was trimmed by 0 bases and J by 0 bases, leaving 7 bases between them. The CDR3 length is 15 residues. This TCR derives from a human donor in a cohort sampled during active COVID-19. Source material: peripheral blood. The chain joins TRBV5-1 to TRBJ2-4; no clear D gene. The CDR3 region is CASSLGSRAKNIQYF. In nucleotides, the CDR3 is TGCGCCAGCAGCTTGGGTTCCAGAGCCAAAAACATTCAGTACTTC.